This TCR beta chain was identified in a study of cytomegalovirus exposure and HLA in healthy donors (dated by TCRdb to about 2017). Describing the broader study: An earlier analysis of some 600 of the donors reported 276 Gb of sequence data and around 120 million unique TCR beta sequences obtained from around 190 million T cells. To predict cytomegalovirus infection status, the study combined high-throughput TCR immunosequencing, statistical association of individual TCRs with disease status, and machine learning. A later analysis re-analyzed previously published TCR beta repertoires from roughly 630 donors and added high-resolution HLA genotyping to study TCR occurrence patterns. On average, 235,054 unique TCR beta nucleotide sequences were sequenced per donor among a few hundred genotyped donors of the cohort, with roughly 20% of those sequences being non-productive. All discovery cohort repertoires had been generated on a single sequencing platform. Rather than using new phenotypic data, the later analysis identified candidate immune exposures from TCR beta sequences and from how often those sequences occurred across donors. Alongside the repertoire data, information on donor age, sex, ethnicity and CMV serostatus was compiled. Because of strong linkage in the cohort, roughly five DR-DQ haplotypes were treated as single units for association and clustering. Typing coverage differed by locus: A, B, C, DRB1 and DQB1 were typed in about 620-630 donors, DQA1 in approximately 520, DPA1 in 600 to 610, and DPB1 in about 450. In a later genetic analysis, genome-wide SNP genotypes for about 60% of the 666 donors were used, and that subset was treated as a discovery cohort. Of the 300 to 400 genotyped donors, approximately 80% fell in the genetic ancestry cluster associated with self-reported Caucasian donors. The study was designed to test whether signatures of past pathogen exposure could be identified by cataloging public T cell receptors. Along with the approximately 650-subject first cohort, a separate validation cohort of over a hundred different subjects was used. In an earlier analysis of 587 of the donors, high-throughput TCR beta sequencing was used to judge whether each TCR beta V gene segment behaved as functional or pseudogenic. The study used immunosequencing to profile the T cell repertoires of some 600 subjects and linked those repertoires to cytomegalovirus serostatus. An early release that covered 500 to 800 HLA-typed donors contained approximately 320 gigabases of sequencing data and 65 million to 100 million unique TCR sequences. Class I and class II HLA loci were covered by the typing at four-digit resolution.

The library was produced with the immunoSEQ multiplex PCR assay. The multiplex PCR relied on a mix of 60 forward primers for TCR Vbeta segments and 13 reverse primers for TCR Jbeta segments. The CDR3 region of rearranged TCR beta genes was amplified from genomic DNA by a multiplex PCR assay. On the Illumina HiSeq System, the amplified TCR beta libraries were sequenced as 87-base-pair reads. Per the authors' processing: Across the 500 to 750 repertoires, a later analysis counted around 80 million unique TCR beta chains, approximately 12 million of which were shared by at least two donors. Raw reads were error-corrected and collapsed into unique sequences with a nearest-neighbor algorithm that merged closely related sequences to remove PCR and sequencing errors. V, D and J gene segments were assigned by aligning CDR3 sequences to IMGT reference sequences. Each retained sequence needed at least a six-nucleotide match to both a V gene segment and a J gene segment. A rearrangement counted as productive if the CDR3 had no stop codons and remained in frame with V and J, and every other rearrangement counted as non-productive. Following IMGT convention, CDR3 was defined as the stretch from the second conserved V-encoded cysteine up to the conserved J-encoded phenylalanine. The earlier analysis of about 530 of the donors excluded any sequence lacking an unambiguous match to a single V gene segment. An earlier analysis of several hundred of the donors called V segments functional above 56.7% productive rearrangements and segregating when the between-donor standard deviation exceeded 5%. A statistical classification framework was built to diagnose cytomegalovirus status from the catalog of TCR beta chain sequences. In a later analysis, V and J genes were assigned by comparing TCR nucleotide sequences against IMGT/GENE-DB human TR gene sequences. A later analysis assigned CDR3 sequences and most-parsimonious VDJ recombination scenarios with the TCRdist pipeline. In a later analysis, each TCR beta chain was defined by its CDR3 amino acid sequence together with its V-gene family, and reads without a unique V-gene family were excluded. A later analysis removed 592 highly shared, low-generation-probability nucleotide sequences to deal with suspected cross-contamination and a sequencing artifact. A later analysis calculated a clonal expansion index for each public chain from normalized within-repertoire ranks of inferred template counts. In a later analysis, generation probabilities were computed with a VDJ recombination model fitted to out-of-frame rearrangements, and the resulting probabilities were checked against IGoR. In a later analysis, hypergeometric tests were used to score TCR-TCR, TCR-HLA and TCR-CMV co-occurrence, with a repertoire-size bias correction applied to TCR pairs. In a later analysis, false discovery rates were estimated by permuting HLA or CMV assignments 20 times. In a later analysis, co-occurring TCRs were grouped using DBSCAN, and TCRdist sequence similarity was added for clustering within HLA-allele-positive subsets. For co-occurrence clustering, repertoires with fewer than 30,000 or more than 120,000 public chains were excluded, along with five repertoires with anomalous nucleotide sharing. This is the immuneACCESS table as TCRdb keeps it, with only in-frame sequences that have V and J called. A part of the clones is gone; compared with another copy, unresolved V genes explain less than half, and the rest is unexplained. That table gives V, J and clone size, and the DNA gave D and trimming. This sample is represented by some 140,000 clones; roughly four fifths of them were singletons. Clones ranked in the top ten supply 1.8% of the sample.

Findings and caveats that apply to the study as a whole: In vitro tests confirmed that a few of the cytomegalovirus-associated TCR beta chains recognize cytomegalovirus antigens. In an earlier analysis of a few hundred of the donors, most TCR beta V segments were observed in productive rearrangements about 87% or about 30% of the time, broadly matching IMGT annotations. Only TCR beta chains were sequenced in this cohort, and the absence of alpha or paired-chain data limited detectable features. Specific HLA alleles were associated with 15,000 to 20,000 TCR beta sequences at a false discovery rate of 0.05 in a later analysis. Because HLA typing was missing for some donors at each locus, association tests included only the typed subset. Sequencing depth was assumed to be roughly uniform across donors in the presence/absence analyses, though that assumption may not hold. A cluster of highly shared sequence variants was judged likely to represent a technical artifact of the sequencing pipeline. In a later analysis, most CMV-associated TCR beta chains were found to appear HLA-restricted, with HLA associations seemingly driven largely by CMV exposure. Some IMGT-functional V segments, including TRBV6-2 and TRBV6-3, could not be distinguished by the 87-base-pair reads and were therefore excluded. A later analysis found that HLA-associated TCR beta chains were more clonally expanded and had lower generation probabilities than equally common non-associated chains. A further reported finding was that TCR beta sequences accurately predicted the HLA-A and HLA-B alleles for most subjects in the first cohort. Assigning TCR associations to individual alleles was difficult when HLA alleles, especially DR and DQ, strongly co-occurred. The classifier was reported to diagnose cytomegalovirus status with high specificity and sensitivity in both the original cohort and the validation cohort. Immune exposure information for the cohort was limited to CMV serostatus. Correlated functional status among segregating V segments might be attributable to linkage disequilibrium, but an unknown experimental factor could not be ruled out. According to a later genetic analysis, donors in an Asian-associated ancestry cluster had fewer N-insertions in productive TCRs than the approximately 710-donor mean. In a later genetic analysis, a missense DCLRE1C variant was associated with V-gene and J-gene trimming of TCR beta chains, and the association was replicated in an independent cohort. A total of about 180 TCR beta chains were listed by the study as associated with cytomegalovirus. Because counts were too low, roughly 18 rarely observed V segments, including chromosome 9 orphons, were left out of the earlier analysis of 587 of the donors. In a later analysis, the rate of TCR association differed among HLA loci, with DRB1 alleles having the most associated TCRs and HLA-C alleles having the fewest. A later analysis reported that several top co-occurrence clusters appeared linked to parvovirus B19, influenza, CMV and Epstein-Barr virus. The authors suggested that the approach could potentially be extended to other disease states and immunological phenotypes. Across donors, most TCR sequences were observed very rarely, whereas some public TCRs were present in many individuals.

Trimming takes 1 base from V and 3 bases from J, and the germline ends sit 16 bases apart. From its cysteine to its phenylalanine, the CDR3 spans 15 amino acids. The DNA shown is the 45-base CDR3, in frame from base 1. CDR1 SQVTM and CDR2 ANQGSEA were looked up in the germline V gene. To note about this clone: The antigen this receptor binds is unknown. It has no much larger one-base neighbor in the sample; base qualities were not kept.

The cohort comprised 666 healthy bone marrow donors. All cohort members were sampled while nominally healthy, although unrecorded immune exposures were likely present. The donor was CMV seropositive and was included in the group of 250 to 350 seropositive cohort members. Every donor gave a peripheral blood sample, and the peripheral blood mononuclear cells from that sample were used for TCR beta sequencing. Genomic DNA was extracted from the blood cell samples with the Qiagen DNeasy Blood Extraction Kit. The TCR was taken from a female donor in good health and CMV-seropositive. Input material: PBMCs. The chain couples TRBV29-1 to TRBJ2-7, and TRBD2 may be the D gene, going by 5 matching bases. The CDR3 amino acid sequence is: CSVEVLSRAVYEQYF. The DNA sequence is given as TGCAGCGTTGAAGTTTTGTCCCGAGCGGTCTACGAGCAGTACTTC.